Listed here are 30 T cell receptor beta chains from one sample, sequenced in a study of radiotherapy plus CTLA-4 blockade in lung cancer. Only in-frame clones appear in the TCRdb table, and some are missing; sequencing was by immunoSEQ multiplex PCR. The sample shows more than 25,000 clones, around 80% of them seen only once. Here the sequenced sample was peripheral blood, taken from a patient treated with radiotherapy plus ipilimumab. Every receptor here comes from a human donor with non-small cell lung cancer that progressed on radiotherapy plus ipilimumab.

The chain employs TRBV23-1 and TRBJ1-5; no reliable D call. TRBV23-1 is known as an ORF, though its function is uncertain. V lost 6 bases and J 3 bases, leaving 12 bases between the germline ends. The CDR3 is made up of 14 amino acids. CDR3 nucleotides: TGCGCCAGCAGACCCGGGCCCAACAATCAGCCCCAGCATTTT. This gives the protein CASRPGPNNQPQHF.

Here the CDR3 DNA reads TGTGCCAGCAGCCCCGCCGACTACAATGAGCAGTTCTTC. It translates to CASSPADYNEQFF. J is TRBJ2-1 and V is TRBV5-4; D gene uncertain. Germline lookup yields CDR1 SGHNT and CDR2 YYREEE (reference sequence). Deletions cut 4 bases from V and 3 bases from J, with 8 bases between. This CDR3 is 13 amino acids long.

This chain links TRBV7-9 with TRBJ2-3; the D gene is possibly TRBD2 (5 bases). Germline V gene data show CDR1 as SEHNR and CDR2 as FQNEAQ (reference sequence). Trimming removed 5 bases at V and 0 bases at J, with 12 bases between. The CDR3 loop spans 15 amino acids. The CDR3 loop is CASSRYSVSTDTQYF. CDR3 nucleotides: TGTGCCAGCAGCCGGTATAGCGTGAGCACAGATACGCAGTATTTT. The variable domain in full, completed from reference TRBV7-9 and TRBJ2-3, reads DTGVSQNPRHKITKRGQNVTFRCDPISEHNRLYWYRQTLGQGPEFLTYFQNEAQLEKSRLLSDRFSAERPKGSFSTLEIQRTEQGDSAMYLCASSRYSVSTDTQYFGPGTRLTVL.

V is TRBV28 and J is TRBJ2-1; possibly TRBD2 for D (5 bases). Germline lookup yields CDR1 MDHEN and CDR2 SYDVKM. This CDR3 spans 15 amino acids. V lost 8 bases to trimming and J lost 1 base, with 15 bases between them. CDR3 in amino acids: CASLGFSGSYNEQFF. The CDR3 DNA is TGTGCCAGCCTGGGGTTCAGCGGTTCCTACAATGAGCAGTTCTTC.

The rearrangement joins TRBV18 to TRBJ2-1, with D possibly being TRBD1 (6 bases). Germline V gene lookup returns CDR1 KGHSH and CDR2 LQKENI. V was cut by 4 bases and J by 6 bases, with 25 bases left in between. The CDR3 is 18 amino acids. The CDR3 sequence is CASSLNSHREGIGNEQFF. Here the CDR3 DNA reads TGTGCCAGCTCACTCAACTCCCACAGGGAAGGGATAGGCAATGAGCAGTTCTTC.

This clone was found once. The chain couples TRBV29-1 to TRBJ1-4; 9 bases are a match to TRBD1. Looked up from germline, CDR1 is SQVTM and CDR2 is ANQGSEA. The CDR3 totals 16 residues. The CDR3 bases are TGCAACGTCCCCCGGGACAGGGCCAACATCTGGGAAAAACTGTTTTTT. Its translation: CNVPRDRANIWEKLFF.

V is TRBV28 and J is TRBJ2-7, with D perhaps assigned TRBD1 or TRBD2 (6 bases each). With 6 bases removed from V and 3 bases from J, the gap between germline ends came to 15 bases. Germline assignment: CDR1 MDHEN and CDR2 SYDVKM. The CDR3 runs to 14 residues. CDR3 DNA: TGTGCCAGCAGGAGGAGGGGGATCTACTACGAGCAGTACTTC. Its protein product is CASRRRGIYYEQYF.

This chain connects TRBV5-4 to TRBJ2-7, with D tentatively TRBD1 (5 bases). There are 13 residues in the CDR3. CDR1 is SGHNT and CDR2 is YYREEE in the germline V gene (reference sequence). The germline V and J ends were trimmed by 4 bases and 3 bases, with 11 bases remaining between them. The CDR3 DNA reads as TGTGCCAGCAGCCAATGGCAGGGCTACGAGCAGTACTTC. Its translation: CASSQWQGYEQYF. The full variable domain, its missing parts supplied by reference TRBV5-4 and TRBJ2-7, is ETGVTQSPTHLIKTRGQQVTLRCSSQSGHNTVSWYQQALGQGPQFIFQYYREEENGRGNFPPRFSGLQFPNYSSELNVNALELDDSALYLCASSQWQGYEQYFGPGTRLTVT.

The chain combines TRBV6-5 with TRBJ2-7; D is undetermined. Trimming took 5 bases from V and 3 from J, leaving 11 bases between them. This CDR3 is built from 13 residues. CDR1 is MNHEY and CDR2 is SVGAGI in the germline V gene. The CDR3 DNA follows: TGTGCCAGCAGTAGGAACTCGGGCTACGAGCAGTACTTC. Translation: CASSRNSGYEQYF.

J is TRBJ1-2 and V is TRBV27; possible D gene TRBD1, 5 bases. Germline lookup yields CDR1 MNHEY and CDR2 SMNVEV (reference sequence). CDR3 length: 13 amino acids. Trimming removed 3 bases at V and 4 bases at J, with 9 bases between. CDR3 in DNA: TGTGCCAGCAGTTTCTTCCAGGGCTATGGCTACACCTTC. It translates to CASSFFQGYGYTF.

The CDR3: CASSEGSGTNTDTQYF. Here the CDR3 DNA reads TGTGCCAGCAGTGAGGGGTCGGGGACTAACACAGATACGCAGTATTTT. The chain uses TRBV2 and TRBJ2-3; 7 bases are shared with TRBD2. Germline V gene sequence: CDR1 SNHLY, CDR2 FYNNEI. CDR3 length equals 16 residues. V was clipped by 3 bases and J by 2 bases; unmatched bases: 8.

V and J are TRBV5-4 and TRBJ2-1, with 8 bases matching TRBD2. Germline trimming cut 4 bases from V and 2 bases from J; bases unmatched to any gene: 14. Germline-derived CDR1 and CDR2 are SGHNT and YYREEE (reference sequence). There are 18 residues in the CDR3. CDR3 sequence (DNA): TGTGCCAGCAGCACCCCACCCCTAGCGGGTGGGACCTACAATGAGCAGTTCTTC. It translates to CASSTPPLAGGTYNEQFF.

The chain carries TRBV27 and TRBJ2-7; 13 bases are a match to TRBD2. The germline V gene has CDR1 MNHEY and CDR2 SMNVEV (reference sequence). CDR3 length: 21 amino acids. V shed 6 bases, J shed 0 bases, and the junction held 20 bases outside the gene matches. For the CDR3, the DNA is TGTGCCAGCAGGCCTCTCCGGGGGACTAGCGGGACCGAGGCAAGCTCCTACGAGCAGTACTTC. Its protein is CASRPLRGTSGTEASSYEQYF.

The CDR3 DNA reads as TGTGCCAGCAGTTACTCGAGTATGGGGGGTGCCGGGGAGCTGTTTTTT. Its protein is CASSYSSMGGAGELFF. V and J are TRBV6-6 and TRBJ2-2; tentatively, D is TRBD2 (6 bases). The germline gives CDR1 MNHNY, CDR2 SVGAGI (reference sequence). The germline V and J ends were trimmed by 0 bases and 6 bases, with 14 bases remaining between them. The CDR3 contains 16 residues.

The chain recombines TRBV7-3 with TRBJ2-3; a weak D match, TRBD2 (5 bases). Germline V gene data show CDR1 as SGHTA and CDR2 as FQGTGA. The CDR3 consists of 13 residues. V lost 4 bases and J 8 bases, leaving 13 bases between the germline ends. CDR3: CASSSNGRGTQYF. CDR3 nucleotide sequence: TGTGCCAGCAGCTCGAATGGTCGGGGTACGCAGTATTTT.

This clone was seen only a few times. This chain joins TRBV27 and TRBJ2-5, with unresolved D. Germline CDR1 and CDR2: MNHEY and SMNVEV (reference sequence). This CDR3 contains 12 residues. V was cut by 5 bases and J by 5 bases, with 9 bases left in between. The CDR3 is CASSLPGETQYF. The DNA of the CDR3 is TGTGCCAGCAGTCTCCCCGGGGAGACCCAGTACTTC.

This clone has just one count. Here the CDR3 DNA reads TGTGCCAGCAGTTATCAAGGTTCCTACGAGCAGTACTTC. Translating it yields CASSYQGSYEQYF. The chain uses TRBV6-1 and TRBJ2-7; D not resolved. This CDR3 is built from 13 residues. Germline CDR1 and CDR2: MNHNS and SASEGT. V was trimmed by 5 bases and J by 1 base, leaving 9 bases between them.

This rearrangement joins TRBV27 to TRBJ1-4; no clear D. Trimming took off 0 bases at V and 4 bases at J, with 6 bases between the two ends. CDR1 and CDR2 from the germline V gene are MNHEY and SMNVEV (reference sequence). There are 14 residues in the CDR3. CDR3 coding DNA: TGTGCCAGCAGTTTATCAGCGCTTAATGAAAAACTGTTTTTT. This translates into CASSLSALNEKLFF.

Only one count was recorded for this clone. The rearrangement links TRBV2 to TRBJ2-3; D may be TRBD1 or TRBD2 (5 bases each). Germline-derived CDR1 and CDR2 are SNHLY and FYNNEI. This CDR3 is built from 15 residues. The CDR3 here is CDGLGVGAVTDTQYF. The CDR3 DNA is TGTGACGGCCTTGGGGTCGGGGCGGTCACAGATACGCAGTATTTT.

This chain uses TRBV5-4 with TRBJ1-2; possible D gene TRBD1, 5 bases. The length of the CDR3 is 16 residues. In germline, CDR1 is SGHNT, CDR2 YYREEE (reference sequence). V was shortened by 4 bases and J by 1 base, with 17 bases between the two germline ends. CDR3 bases: TGTGCCAGCAGCCGGTCGGTCGGCCAGGGTAACTATGGCTACACCTTC. This codes for CASSRSVGQGNYGYTF. The full variable domain, with the rest looked up from reference TRBV5-4 and TRBJ1-2, is ETGVTQSPTHLIKTRGQQVTLRCSSQSGHNTVSWYQQALGQGPQFIFQYYREEENGRGNFPPRFSGLQFPNYSSELNVNALELDDSALYLCASSRSVGQGNYGYTFGSGTRLTVV.

The chain employs TRBV4-1 and TRBJ1-5; D unresolved. CDR1 is MGHRA, CDR2 YSYEKL, per germline. The CDR3 is 13 amino acids. V lost 2 bases and J 3 bases, leaving 5 bases between the germline ends. The CDR3 DNA reads as TGCGCCAGCAGCCAACGGATCAATCAGCCCCAGCATTTT. It yields the protein CASSQRINQPQHF.

This clone has just a few counts. The genes are TRBV19 and TRBJ2-7, with D perhaps TRBD2 (5 bases). The germline V and J ends were trimmed by 6 bases and 8 bases, with 20 bases remaining between them. The CDR3 has 14 residues. Germline assignment: CDR1 LNHDA and CDR2 SQIVND (reference sequence). The CDR3 is CASSPKRERSKQYF. As DNA, the CDR3 is TGTGCCAGTAGCCCCAAGCGTGAGCGGTCGAAGCAGTACTTC. Combining the CDR3 with reference TRBV19 and TRBJ2-7 gives the whole variable domain DGGITQSPKYLFRKEGQNVTLSCEQNLNHDAMYWYRQDPGQGLRLIYYSQIVNDFQKGDIAEGYSVSREKKESFPLTVTSAQKNPTAFYLCASSPKRERSKQYFGPGTRLTVT.

The V gene is TRBV7-9, the J gene TRBJ2-7; D remains unclear. This CDR3 region has 14 residues. The germline V and J ends were trimmed by 5 bases and 3 bases, with 14 bases remaining between them. Germline V lookup: CDR1 SEHNR, CDR2 FQNEAQ (reference sequence). The DNA for the CDR3 is TGTGCCAGCAGCCCTAACGGTGGTGGCTACGAGCAGTACTTC. Protein product: CASSPNGGGYEQYF.

The V call is TRBV5-5, the J call TRBJ1-5; possibly TRBD1 for D (6 bases). V was cut by 5 bases and J by 9 bases, with 18 bases left in between. The length of the CDR3 is 14 residues. CDR1 SGHKS and CDR2 YYEKEE come from the germline V gene (reference sequence). CDR3 sequence (DNA): TGTGCCAGCAGTACAACAGGGACCCTGAGGCCCCAGCATTTT. This gives the protein CASSTTGTLRPQHF.

The chain employs TRBV29-1 and TRBJ1-5, with D tentatively TRBD1 (5 bases). Per the germline V gene, CDR1 is SQVTM and CDR2 is ANQGSEA. V shed 4 bases and J shed 7 bases, with 14 bases lying between them. The CDR3 has 13 residues. The CDR3 DNA is TGCAGCGTTGCAGTGGGACTCGAGCAGCCCCAGCATTTT. Translated, it gives CSVAVGLEQPQHF.

This chain uses TRBV4-1 with TRBJ1-5; no definite D call. Looked up from germline, CDR1 is MGHRA and CDR2 is YSYEKL. This CDR3 contains 13 residues. Trimming cost V 0 bases and J 4 bases, with 4 bases left between them. In nucleotides, the CDR3 is TGCGCCAGCAGCCAAGAACTAAATCAGCCCCAGCATTTT. It encodes CASSQELNQPQHF.

The rearrangement joins TRBV11-3 to TRBJ2-2, with a tentative D call TRBD1 (6 bases). The CDR3 runs 15 residues. Trimming took 3 bases from V and 1 from J, leaving 9 bases between them. Germline V gene data show CDR1 as SGHNT and CDR2 as YENEEA. The CDR3 coding sequence is TGTGCCAGCAGCTTGGGGACACAGAACACCGGGGAGCTGTTTTTT. It translates to CASSLGTQNTGELFF.

This clone was recorded once. The CDR3 spells CASSSSGTAVIGEQFF. CDR3 bases: TGTGCCAGCAGTTCCTCCGGGACTGCAGTAATTGGTGAGCAGTTCTTC. This chain links TRBV28 with TRBJ2-1, with a possible D match to TRBD2 (6 bases). Trimming left V 4 bases short and J 9 bases short, with 22 bases between. The CDR3 totals 16 residues. Germline lookup yields CDR1 MDHEN and CDR2 SYDVKM.

The V call is TRBV18, the J call TRBJ2-2; the D gene is possibly TRBD1 (6 bases). Trimming cost V 2 bases and J 4 bases, with 11 bases left between them. CDR1 is KGHSH and CDR2 is LQKENI in the germline V gene. This CDR3 is 15 amino acids long. The DNA of the CDR3 is TGTGCCAGCTCACCAGAGGCAGGGGTCACCGGGGAGCTGTTTTTT. Amino acid sequence: CASSPEAGVTGELFF.

This clone was recorded once. The V gene is TRBV6-6, the J gene TRBJ1-1; D is uncertain. The CDR3 extends over 12 amino acids. Between the trimmed V and J ends, which lost 0 bases and 10 bases, there was a span of 9 bases. Germline loops: CDR1 MNHNY, CDR2 SVGAGI (reference sequence). The chain's CDR3 is CASSYSGSRAFF. In nucleotides, the CDR3 is TGTGCCAGCAGTTACTCGGGGTCCCGAGCTTTCTTT.